The next 8 T cell receptor beta chains were all read from a single sample in a study of T-cell reconstitution after alpha-beta-depleted transplantation in children. Preparation of the TCRbeta library was carried out with unique molecular identifiers. TCRdb reanalysed the PCR reads using MiXCR and keeps one entry per CDR3 protein. The sample has about 210,000 distinct CDR3 sequences; roughly a sixth are singletons. The sequencing used PBMCs, mostly from graft donor cells, collected 360 days after TCRalphabeta/CD19-depleted stem cell transplant. Receptor source: a male patient between 2 and 10 years old who had a stem cell transplant for acute lymphoblastic leukemia, so the T cells may come from the graft donor.

This clonotype has more than one count but fewer than ten. Written as DNA, the CDR3 is TGCAGCGTCCCCAGGGGAGGCTATGGCTACACCTTC. It encodes CSVPRGGYGYTF. V gene TRBV29-1 combines with J gene TRBJ1-2; D is perhaps TRBD1 (6 bases). The V gene's germline CDR1 is SQVTM and CDR2 ANQGSEA. V lost 6 bases and J lost 4, with 12 bases in between. The CDR3 spans 12 residues.

This clonotype was counted between two and nine times. The chain is built from TRBV7-8 and TRBJ1-3; unclear D gene. V lost 2 bases, J lost 4 bases, and 12 bases lay in between. The CDR3 extends over 15 amino acids. CDR1 and CDR2 from the germline V gene are SGHVS and FQNEAQ. CDR3 region: CASSLSGFTGNTIYF. In DNA form, the CDR3 reads TGTGCCAGCAGCTTATCGGGTTTTACGGGAAACACCATATATTTT.

The J gene is TRBJ2-6, the V gene TRBV7-9, with unresolved D. This CDR3 spans 16 amino acids. The ends were cut back, 4 bases at V and 0 bases at J, with 10 bases in the middle. Germline assignment: CDR1 SEHNR and CDR2 FQNEAQ (reference sequence). The CDR3 here is CASSYHLSSGANVLTF. The CDR3 nucleotides are TGTGCCAGCAGCTATCACCTGAGCTCTGGGGCCAACGTCCTGACTTTC.

The V and J genes are TRBV15 and TRBJ2-5; 7 nucleotides match TRBD1. Germline V gene sequence: CDR1 LNHNV, CDR2 YYDKDF (reference sequence). CDR3 size: 16 residues. Trimming at V came to 5 bases and at J to 4 bases, leaving 13 bases not matched to a gene. The CDR3 coding sequence is TGTGCCACCAGCCGGGGATTTAAGGGGGCGGGAGAGACCCAGTACTTC. It is translated as CATSRGFKGAGETQYF.

The rearrangement links TRBV5-1 to TRBJ2-7; 11 bases line up with TRBD2. The germline V gene has CDR1 SGHRS and CDR2 YFSETQ. This CDR3 spans 15 amino acids. The V and J ends lost 4 bases and 1 base, in that order; junction bases with no gene match: 4. The CDR3 protein is CASSGRLAGSYEQYF. DNA of the CDR3: TGCGCCAGCAGCGGGAGACTAGCGGGATCCTACGAGCAGTACTTC.

This sequence joins TRBV5-1 and TRBJ2-7; possibly TRBD1 or TRBD2 for D (5 bases each). There are 15 residues in the CDR3. Germline V lookup: CDR1 SGHRS, CDR2 YFSETQ. V was trimmed by 2 bases and J by 0 bases, leaving 12 bases between them. The CDR3: CASSFWDGSSYEQYF. Here the CDR3 DNA reads TGCGCCAGCAGCTTTTGGGACGGAAGCTCCTACGAGCAGTACTTC.

This clonotype came up a few times. The chain links TRBV7-9 to TRBJ1-3; weak D call: TRBD1 (5 bases). The CDR3 extends over 14 amino acids. Trimming left V 2 bases short and J 4 bases short, with 9 bases between. Germline V gives CDR1 SEHNR, CDR2 FQNEAQ (reference sequence). The CDR3 loop reads CASSLLQGGNTIYF. The DNA for the CDR3 is TGTGCCAGCAGCTTACTGCAGGGCGGAAACACCATATATTTT.

This rearrangement joins TRBV11-2 to TRBJ2-7, with D perhaps TRBD2 (6 bases). V was pared by 0 bases and J by 4 bases, with 16 bases between. There are 16 residues in the CDR3. Germline CDR1 and CDR2: SGHAT and FQNNGV. The chain's CDR3 is CASSLDEISGRYEQYF. In nucleotides, the CDR3 is TGTGCCAGCAGCTTAGACGAGATTAGCGGCAGATACGAGCAGTACTTC.